This TCR beta chain is drawn from a study of cytomegalovirus exposure and HLA in healthy donors. Overall study findings and caveats: That first-cohort TCR clusters tended to co-occur in the roughly 110 validation repertoires was found in a later analysis. Most sequenced TCRs were rare (though some public TCRs occurred in many donors). Overall, under 200 TCR beta chains were annotated as cytomegalovirus-associated.

As regards this clone: As yet, its antigen is unknown.

CDR1 is SNHLY, CDR2 FYNNEI, per germline. This CDR3 region has 13 residues. With 9 bases clipped from V and 7 bases from J, the junction kept 7 bases outside the gene matches. Generated by immunoSEQ multiplex PCR, the TCRdb table keeps only in-frame clones and is missing some. The profile shows just under 75,000 clones, just under 95% of them singletons. Material: PBMCs. This receptor was identified in a young woman in good health and CMV-seropositive. The chain couples TRBV2 to TRBJ1-5; the match to TRBD1 covers 9 bases. DNA for the CDR3: TGTGCCAGTAAAACAGGGGGCGAGCAGCCCCAGCATTTT. Protein: CASKTGGEQPQHF.